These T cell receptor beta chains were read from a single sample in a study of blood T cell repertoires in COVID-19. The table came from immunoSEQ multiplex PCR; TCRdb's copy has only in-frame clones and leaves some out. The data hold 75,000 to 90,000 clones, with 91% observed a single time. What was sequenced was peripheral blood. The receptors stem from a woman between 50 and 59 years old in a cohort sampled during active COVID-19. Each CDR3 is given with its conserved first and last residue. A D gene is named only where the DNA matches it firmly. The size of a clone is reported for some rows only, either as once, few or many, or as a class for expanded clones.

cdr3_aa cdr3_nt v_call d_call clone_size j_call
CSVEDPGQSSYNEQFF TGCAGCGTTGAAGATCCAGGGCAAAGCTCCTACAATGAGCAGTTCTTC TRBV29-1 - few TRBJ2-1
CASSLRQGDLHF TGTGCCAGCAGCCTTCGACAGGGGGATTTGCATTTT TRBV7-9 TRBD1 - TRBJ1-5
CASSHGQGRVYEQYF TGTGCCAGCAGCCATGGACAGGGGCGAGTGTACGAGCAGTACTTC TRBV14 TRBD1 - TRBJ2-7
CASSLVLANTEAFF TGTGCCAGCAGCTTAGTTTTGGCAAACACTGAAGCTTTCTTT TRBV7-9 - - TRBJ1-1
CSVQDRGRGILFF TGCAGCGTTCAGGACAGGGGGCGCGGGATACTGTTTTTT TRBV29-1 TRBD1 once TRBJ1-4
CASSLRAGEQFF TGTGCCAGCAGCTTAAGAGCAGGTGAGCAGTTCTTC TRBV7-2 - - TRBJ2-1
CATSPRGGRNHNEQFF TGTGCCACCTCACCGCGGGGCGGGAGGAATCACAATGAGCAGTTCTTC TRBV25-1 TRBD2 few TRBJ2-1
CASSASTSSYEQYF TGTGCCAGCAGCGCCTCTACTTCCTCCTACGAGCAGTACTTC TRBV9 - - TRBJ2-7
CASRSGTGGRSPLHF TGTGCCAGCAGGTCCGGGACAGGGGGCCGTTCACCCCTCCACTTT TRBV6-6 TRBD1 - TRBJ1-6
CASSPGTDFYEQYF TGCGCCAGCAGCCCCGGGACAGATTTCTACGAGCAGTACTTC TRBV5-1 TRBD1 - TRBJ2-7
CASDREIGNQPQHF TGTGCCAGTGACAGGGAGATAGGCAATCAGCCCCAGCATTTT TRBV27 TRBD1 - TRBJ1-5